This T cell receptor beta chain was sequenced in a study of identical twins. This CDR3 is built from 16 residues. Looked up from germline, CDR1 is KGHDR and CDR2 is SFDVKD. V dropped 4 bases and J dropped 6; count of bases not matched to a gene: 6. TCRdb reanalysed the 5' RACE reads using MiXCR and keeps one entry per CDR3 protein. The sample includes 1.5 million to 2 million distinct CDR3 sequences, under 35% of them seen just once. Sequencing was done on a sample of cord blood. This sequence originates from a newborn girl in good health. V gene TRBV24-1 combines with J gene TRBJ2-1, with 12 nucleotides matching TRBD1. This chain's CDR3 is CATSEPGTGGLNEQFF. Written as DNA, the CDR3 is TGTGCCACCAGTGAGCCCGGGACAGGGGGCCTCAATGAGCAGTTCTTC.